A selection of T cell receptor beta chains follows, all from one sample in a study of T cells expressing NK-cell markers. TCRdb re-analyzed the 5' RACE reads; it lists each CDR3 protein once, without DNA. Its table lists some 140,000 distinct CDR3 sequences. The sequencing input was blood T cells: a sorted CD56 or NKG2C T cell subset, CD4+ or CD8+ T cells, or bulk PBMC T cells (not recorded which). The receptors originated from a woman between 45 and 60 years old in good health. Both conserved end residues are part of each CDR3.

V gene,J gene,CDR3 protein
TRBV5-5,TRBJ2-1,CASSKTAREGREQFF
TRBV6-5,TRBJ2-1,CASSPTPVMTYNEQFF
TRBV24-1,TRBJ2-2,CATSETGGTGELFF
TRBV12-3/TRBV12-4,TRBJ2-4,CASSLGPSDIQYF
TRBV20-1,TRBJ1-1,CSAPRTGGTEAFF
TRBV6-5,TRBJ1-6,CASSFGSGNSPLHF
TRBV20-1,TRBJ2-5,CSARDTAAHETQYF
TRBV2,TRBJ2-2,CASAKGQTNTGELFF
TRBV27,TRBJ1-1,CASISGTEAFF
TRBV5-5,TRBJ2-6,CASSFRDSRSSSGANVLTF
TRBV5-1,TRBJ2-1,CASSLGKTSGRPGNEQFF
TRBV28,TRBJ1-4,CASEALISRDILTRNEKLFF
TRBV20-1,TRBJ2-2,CSAKAGATGELFF
TRBV5-5,TRBJ2-3,CASSLSRFTDTQYF
TRBV6-4,TRBJ2-2,CASSRGGELFF
TRBV21-1,TRBJ2-1,CASSRWQGDNEQFF
TRBV7-9,TRBJ2-1,CASTGIYRNEQFF
TRBV24-1,TRBJ2-3,CATSDGQGGRPQYF
TRBV12-3/TRBV12-4,TRBJ2-5,CASARGRRETQYF
TRBV12-3/TRBV12-4,TRBJ2-1,CASHRGSGEQFF
TRBV19,TRBJ1-2,CASSPDRFNYGYTF
TRBV30,TRBJ2-7,CAWSVSMLYEQYF
TRBV11-2,TRBJ2-2,CASSLAGEAGELFF
TRBV19,TRBJ1-1,CASIPSLGWETEAFF
TRBV24-1,TRBJ2-5,CATSDIRETLQETQYF
TRBV6-5,TRBJ2-7,CASSLAGEDEQYF
TRBV20-1,TRBJ2-3,CSANDGPGQETDTQYF
TRBV6-6,TRBJ1-4,CASSYPTTGESEKLFF
TRBV27,TRBJ1-1,CASSLSMGNTEAFF
TRBV7-9,TRBJ2-3,CASSLDGLAGETDTQYF
TRBV5-5,TRBJ1-5,CASSLRPYQPQHF
TRBV12-3/TRBV12-4,TRBJ2-5,CATSGRDEETQYF
TRBV14,TRBJ2-7,CASSQWTGDEQYF
TRBV2,TRBJ2-2,CASSSRDFPNTGELFF
TRBV4-1,TRBJ2-7,CASSPHRGDSYEQYF
TRBV7-8,TRBJ2-1,CASSRGRLAGGVGNEQFF
TRBV12-3/TRBV12-4,TRBJ2-7,CASSPTNYEQYF
TRBV27,TRBJ2-3,CASPKGAGRRDTQYF
TRBV6-2/TRBV6-3,TRBJ2-1,CASTGTKEYDEQFF
TRBV2,TRBJ2-7,CAIISRDALLHF
TRBV27,TRBJ1-2,CASSLFSTGDYYGYTF
TRBV20-1,TRBJ2-7,CSARDSSGKTSYEQYF
TRBV27,TRBJ2-1,CASSLLAGVDNEQFF
TRBV7-9,TRBJ2-4,CASSRQGTRVIQYF
TRBV20-1,TRBJ1-1,CSARDRVLYTEAFF
TRBV4-1,TRBJ2-2,CASSQGRGLYGELFF
TRBV14,TRBJ2-1,CASSRHRDTQAGGPNHEQFF
TRBV12-5,TRBJ2-3,CASAIGGDTQYF
TRBV20-1,TRBJ2-1,CSARSPPGLADYNEQFF
TRBV10-3,TRBJ1-5,CAISEGQTNNQPQHF
TRBV12-3/TRBV12-4,TRBJ1-2,CASGDGGYGYTF
TRBV7-9,TRBJ1-3,CALLDRNTIYF
TRBV24-1,TRBJ1-1,CATSDGGTGNTEAFF
TRBV13,TRBJ2-1,CASSYAIEGYEQFF
TRBV10-3,TRBJ2-1,CAIGKQGRANNEQFF
TRBV5-1,TRBJ2-1,CASSLLRTDYNEQFF
TRBV6-2/TRBV6-3,TRBJ1-1,CASRPEGQVNTEAFF
TRBV12-3/TRBV12-4,TRBJ1-2,CASSSTYTRGLSGYTF
TRBV6-2/TRBV6-3,TRBJ1-5,CASSSTYSNQPQHF
TRBV6-5,TRBJ1-1,CASTSGGTEAFF